The 30 T cell receptor beta chains below come from one sample, sequenced in a study of cytomegalovirus exposure and HLA in healthy donors. The PCR made use of 60 Vbeta and 13 Jbeta primers. The repertoire was sequenced with immunoSEQ multiplex PCR; TCRdb's copy has only in-frame clones and lacks some. The sample has 60,000 to 80,000 clones. Material: PBMCs. The receptors come from a boy aged 5-17 years in good health and CMV-seronegative.

The chain couples TRBV7-9 to TRBJ1-1; D uncertain. The CDR3 totals 15 residues. V shed 4 bases and J shed 7 bases, with 19 bases lying between them. From germline, CDR1 is SEHNR and CDR2 FQNEAQ (reference sequence). CDR3 in amino acids: CASSSWEEVMGEAFF. The DNA of the CDR3 is TGTGCCAGCAGCTCCTGGGAGGAGGTTATGGGTGAAGCTTTCTTT.

The rearrangement links TRBV4-1 to TRBJ2-1; 16 positions match TRBD2. Per the germline V gene, CDR1 is MGHRA and CDR2 is YSYEKL. This CDR3 contains 15 residues. The V segment lost 4 bases and the J segment 8 bases; nucleotides outside the gene matches: 2. CDR3 residues: CASSPGTSGRDEQFF. CDR3 bases: TGCGCCAGCAGCCCGGGGACTAGCGGGAGGGATGAGCAGTTCTTC.

The V gene is TRBV19, the J gene TRBJ2-2; D not certain. Per the germline V gene, CDR1 is LNHDA and CDR2 is SQIVND (reference sequence). Trimming removed 5 bases at V and 6 bases at J, with 4 bases between. The CDR3 totals 11 residues. CDR3 amino acids: CASSHAGELFF. Written as DNA, the CDR3 is TGTGCCAGTAGTCATGCCGGGGAGCTGTTTTTT.

This chain uses TRBV11-3 with TRBJ2-1; the match to TRBD1 covers 8 bases. CDR1 and CDR2 from the germline V gene are SGHNT and YENEEA. V shed 4 bases and J 5 bases; nucleotides not matched to a gene: 4. This CDR3 is 14 amino acids long. The CDR3 DNA sequence: TGTGCCAGCAGCTCGGACAGGGCTAACAATGAGCAGTTCTTC. The encoded protein is CASSSDRANNEQFF. The variable domain in full, completed from reference TRBV11-3 and TRBJ2-1, reads EAGVVQSPRYKIIEKKQPVAFWCNPISGHNTLYWYLQNLGQGPELLIRYENEEAVDDSQLPKDRFSAERLKGVDSTLKIQPAELGDSAVYLCASSSDRANNEQFFGPGTRLTVL.

The V call is TRBV11-3, the J call TRBJ2-2, with TRBD2 matching 9 bases. Germline V gene data show CDR1 as SGHNT and CDR2 as YENEEA. The V segment lost 4 bases and the J segment 3 bases; nucleotides outside the gene matches: 12. The CDR3 contains 18 residues. CDR3 loop: CASSSSFRAGGYTGELFF. The CDR3 nucleotides read TGTGCCAGCAGCTCCTCCTTCCGAGCGGGAGGATACACCGGGGAGCTGTTTTTT. The variable domain in full, completed from reference TRBV11-3 and TRBJ2-2, reads EAGVVQSPRYKIIEKKQPVAFWCNPISGHNTLYWYLQNLGQGPELLIRYENEEAVDDSQLPKDRFSAERLKGVDSTLKIQPAELGDSAVYLCASSSSFRAGGYTGELFFGEGSRLTVL.

This chain uses TRBV18 with TRBJ1-1; TRBD1 aligns across 8 bases. V shed 3 bases, J shed 7 bases, and the junction held 7 bases outside the gene matches. The CDR3 contains 14 residues. Germline-derived CDR1 and CDR2 are KGHSH and LQKENI. This CDR3 reads CASSPADRAREAFF. Here the CDR3 DNA reads TGTGCCAGCTCACCCGCGGACAGGGCTCGTGAAGCTTTCTTT.

The chain is built from TRBV9 and TRBJ1-1; D unresolved. Germline V gene lookup returns CDR1 SGDLS and CDR2 YYNGEE. Trimming shortened V by 4 bases and J by 4 bases, and 20 bases separated the two germline ends. The CDR3 loop spans 16 amino acids. The CDR3 loop reads CASSSDTARRVTEAFF. The CDR3 bases are TGTGCCAGCAGCTCAGATACAGCCCGTCGTGTCACTGAAGCTTTCTTT.

The chain carries TRBV9 and TRBJ2-7; 8 positions match TRBD2. V dropped 4 bases and J dropped 3; count of bases not matched to a gene: 6. The CDR3 runs 14 residues. Germline V CDR1 and CDR2: SGDLS, YYNGEE. The CDR3 DNA follows: TGTGCCAGCAGCCCCCGGGGGGGAGACTACGAGCAGTACTTC. Translating it yields CASSPRGGDYEQYF.

V is TRBV9 and J is TRBJ2-1; TRBD2 is a possible D gene (6 bases). Germline lookup yields CDR1 SGDLS and CDR2 YYNGEE. This CDR3 region has 16 residues. Between the trimmed V and J ends, which lost 0 bases and 0 bases, there was a span of 10 bases. Written as DNA, the CDR3 is TGTGCCAGCAGCGTAGTAGCGGACCTCTCCTACAATGAGCAGTTCTTC. Encoded protein: CASSVVADLSYNEQFF.

The chain couples TRBV2 to TRBJ2-7; TRBD2 aligns across 7 bases. Germline trimming cut 5 bases from V and 2 bases from J; bases unmatched to any gene: 9. Germline values: CDR1 SNHLY, CDR2 FYNNEI. The CDR3 extends over 15 amino acids. This CDR3 reads CASSPTSGGPYEQYF. The CDR3 nucleotides read TGTGCCAGCAGTCCGACCTCGGGAGGACCCTACGAGCAGTACTTC.

The chain couples TRBV19 to TRBJ2-3; tentatively, D is TRBD2 (7 bases). Trimming shortened V by 6 bases and J by 5 bases, and 15 bases separated the two germline ends. From germline, CDR1 is LNHDA and CDR2 SQIVND (reference sequence). This CDR3 contains 14 residues. The CDR3 loop is CASRSRGRKDTQYF. The CDR3 nucleotides read TGTGCCAGTAGGTCGCGGGGGCGGAAAGATACGCAGTATTTT.

The chain recombines TRBV14 with TRBJ2-7; tentatively, D is TRBD1 (6 bases). The V gene lost 3 bases and the J gene lost 2 bases, with 14 bases spanning the gap. Germline assignment: CDR1 SGHDN and CDR2 FVKESK. The CDR3 sequence is 15 residues long. Written as DNA, the CDR3 is TGTGCCAGCAGCCACCGGGATAAGGGGGCCTACGAGCAGTACTTC. Its translation: CASSHRDKGAYEQYF.

The rearrangement uses TRBV5-1 and TRBJ2-1, with 8 bases identical to TRBD2. CDR1 and CDR2 (germline): SGHRS, YFSETQ. CDR3 size: 14 residues. V was clipped by 4 bases and J by 8 bases; unmatched bases: 8. The CDR3 DNA is TGCGCCAGCAGCCAGCGGGGGATCGCCCATGAGCAGTTCTTC. Residues: CASSQRGIAHEQFF.

V and J are TRBV5-4 and TRBJ1-1; no clear D. V was pared by 3 bases and J by 1 base, with 7 bases between. Germline V lookup: CDR1 SGHNT, CDR2 YYREEE (reference sequence). The CDR3 is 13 amino acids. CDR3 sequence reads: CASSSPGNTEAFF. The CDR3 nucleotides read TGTGCCAGCAGCTCCCCGGGGAACACTGAAGCTTTCTTT.

The chain recombines TRBV10-3 with TRBJ2-7; possible D gene TRBD1, 6 bases. CDR1 ENHRY and CDR2 SYGVKD come from the germline V gene. The CDR3 contains 14 residues. V lost 10 bases to trimming and J lost 3 bases, with 19 bases between them. CDR3 coding DNA: TGTGCCACCTCGACAGGTTCGAACCTCTACGAGCAGTACTTC. As protein: CATSTGSNLYEQYF.

The rearrangement joins TRBV7-3 to TRBJ2-2; TRBD1 is a possible D gene (5 bases). The CDR3 spans 12 residues. V lost 9 bases to trimming and J lost 3 bases, with 8 bases between them. In germline, CDR1 is SGHTA, CDR2 FQGTGA. This chain's CDR3 is CASAGYTGELFF. CDR3 DNA: TGTGCCAGTGCAGGGTACACCGGGGAGCTGTTTTTT.

The genes are TRBV19 and TRBJ1-1; TRBD1 aligns across 7 bases. V shed 5 bases and J 1 base; nucleotides not matched to a gene: 4. The CDR3 loop spans 14 amino acids. CDR1 LNHDA and CDR2 SQIVND come from the germline V gene (reference sequence). The CDR3 DNA reads as TGTGCCAGTAGTGCCCGACAGGGGAACACTGAAGCTTTCTTT. As protein: CASSARQGNTEAFF.

The chain is built from TRBV5-6 and TRBJ2-3; the match to TRBD2 covers 9 bases. The V gene end was trimmed by 4 bases and the J gene end by 4 bases; junction bases not matched to a gene: 10. This CDR3 is 16 amino acids long. Germline loops: CDR1 SGHDT, CDR2 YYEEEE. Written as DNA, the CDR3 is TGTGCCAGCAGCCGCCTCGTGGCGGGAGGGGCAGATACGCAGTATTTT. As protein: CASSRLVAGGADTQYF.

The chain has TRBV27 and TRBJ2-7, with D perhaps TRBD2 (6 bases). CDR1 and CDR2 (germline): MNHEY, SMNVEV (reference sequence). Between the trimmed V and J ends, which lost 6 bases and 8 bases, there was a span of 14 bases. The length of the CDR3 is 12 residues. DNA of the CDR3: TGTGCCAGCAGAGTCCTTAGCGGCAAGCAGTACTTC. Translating it yields CASRVLSGKQYF.

This rearrangement joins TRBV5-1 to TRBJ1-2, with 8 bases lining up with TRBD1. The germline V gene encodes CDR1 SGHRS and CDR2 YFSETQ. V lost 4 bases, J lost 3 bases, and 5 bases stayed unmatched. The CDR3 totals 14 residues. CDR3 coding DNA: TGCGCCAGCAGCCCAACGACAGGGGACTATGGCTACACCTTC. Protein product: CASSPTTGDYGYTF. Full variable domain (outside the CDR3, taken from reference TRBV5-1 and TRBJ1-2): KAGVTQTPRYLIKTRGQQVTLSCSPISGHRSVSWYQQTPGQGLQFLFEYFSETQRNKGNFPGRFSGRQFSNSRSEMNVSTLELGDSALYLCASSPTTGDYGYTFGSGTRLTVV.

The chain uses TRBV15 and TRBJ2-3; 8 nucleotides agree with TRBD1. With V trimmed by 1 base and J by 5 bases, 2 bases remained unmatched. The CDR3 runs to 14 residues. Looked up from germline, CDR1 is LNHNV and CDR2 is YYDKDF (reference sequence). DNA of the CDR3: TGTGCCACCAGCAGAGGGACAGGGCTAGATACGCAGTATTTT. This codes for CATSRGTGLDTQYF.

This chain uses TRBV27 with TRBJ1-2; 8 bases agree with TRBD1. V shed 5 bases and J 1 base; nucleotides not matched to a gene: 3. Looked up from germline, CDR1 is MNHEY and CDR2 is SMNVEV (reference sequence). CDR3 size: 14 residues. CDR3 in amino acids: CASSMTGDNYGYTF. The CDR3 DNA is TGTGCCAGCAGTATGACAGGGGATAACTATGGCTACACCTTC.

The CDR3 region is CSWGQQETQYF. The CDR3 nucleotides read TGCAGCTGGGGACAGCAAGAGACCCAGTACTTC. The chain links TRBV20-1 to TRBJ2-5; TRBD1 aligns across 7 bases. The CDR3 contains 11 residues. Germline loops: CDR1 DFQATT, CDR2 SNEGSKA (reference sequence).

The rearrangement joins TRBV29-1 to TRBJ2-7; tentative D call: TRBD1 (6 bases). V was trimmed by 4 bases and J by 4 bases, leaving 11 bases between them. This CDR3 is built from 12 residues. In germline, CDR1 is SQVTM, CDR2 ANQGSEA. CDR3 sequence reads: CSVGQVAYEQYF. The CDR3, as DNA: TGCAGCGTTGGACAGGTGGCGTACGAGCAGTACTTC.

The chain links TRBV9 to TRBJ1-2; D uncertain. V was clipped by 4 bases and J by 0 bases, with 4 bases between them. This CDR3 has 12 residues. Looked up from germline, CDR1 is SGDLS and CDR2 is YYNGEE. The CDR3 region is CASSRANYGYTF. The CDR3 region has the DNA TGTGCCAGCAGCCGGGCTAACTATGGCTACACCTTC. The full variable domain, with the rest looked up from reference TRBV9 and TRBJ1-2, is DSGVTQTPKHLITATGQRVTLRCSPRSGDLSVYWYQQSLDQGLQFLIQYYNGEERAKGNILERFSAQQFPDLHSELNLSSLELGDSALYFCASSRANYGYTFGSGTRLTVV.

This rearrangement joins TRBV7-9 to TRBJ2-7, with TRBD1 matching over 8 bases. CDR1 is SEHNR, CDR2 FQNEAQ, per germline (reference sequence). The CDR3 spans 14 residues. J gave up 5 bases and V 5 bases, and 8 bases lay outside the gene matches. CDR3 in amino acids: CASSPPGGANEQYF. The CDR3 coding sequence is TGTGCCAGCAGCCCCCCAGGGGGCGCCAACGAGCAGTACTTC.

This chain connects TRBV19 to TRBJ1-5; D is unresolved. V shed 7 bases and J shed 4 bases, with 11 bases lying between them. Germline CDR1 is LNHDA and CDR2 is SQIVND (reference sequence). The CDR3 is made up of 13 amino acids. In DNA, the CDR3 is TGTGCCAGTATCGGTTCAGGTAATCAGCCCCAGCATTTT. Translated, it gives CASIGSGNQPQHF.

This chain uses TRBV29-1 with TRBJ1-1, with TRBD1 matching over 7 bases. V dropped 7 bases and J dropped 2; count of bases not matched to a gene: 10. This CDR3 is 14 amino acids long. From germline, CDR1 is SQVTM and CDR2 ANQGSEA. CDR3 protein: CSDTRDSFNTEAFF. The CDR3, as DNA: TGCAGCGACACACGGGACAGCTTTAACACTGAAGCTTTCTTT.

The chain is built from TRBV6-4 and TRBJ2-1; 10 bases are a match to TRBD1. Germline trimming cut 3 bases from V and 7 bases from J; bases unmatched to any gene: 9. This CDR3 has 16 amino acids. CDR1 and CDR2 from the germline V gene are MRHNA and SNTAGT. The CDR3: CASSDSGTGDVNEQFF. The CDR3 DNA reads as TGTGCCAGCAGTGATTCTGGGACAGGGGATGTTAATGAGCAGTTCTTC.

The chain recombines TRBV27 with TRBJ2-1; D perhaps matches TRBD1 (6 bases). V lost 2 bases to trimming and J lost 7 bases, with 15 bases between them. The germline V gene encodes CDR1 MNHEY and CDR2 SMNVEV (reference sequence). This CDR3 comprises 15 residues. CDR3 amino acids: CASSLGQGISNEQFF. The CDR3 coding sequence is TGTGCCAGCAGTTTAGGCCAGGGGATTTCGAATGAGCAGTTCTTC.